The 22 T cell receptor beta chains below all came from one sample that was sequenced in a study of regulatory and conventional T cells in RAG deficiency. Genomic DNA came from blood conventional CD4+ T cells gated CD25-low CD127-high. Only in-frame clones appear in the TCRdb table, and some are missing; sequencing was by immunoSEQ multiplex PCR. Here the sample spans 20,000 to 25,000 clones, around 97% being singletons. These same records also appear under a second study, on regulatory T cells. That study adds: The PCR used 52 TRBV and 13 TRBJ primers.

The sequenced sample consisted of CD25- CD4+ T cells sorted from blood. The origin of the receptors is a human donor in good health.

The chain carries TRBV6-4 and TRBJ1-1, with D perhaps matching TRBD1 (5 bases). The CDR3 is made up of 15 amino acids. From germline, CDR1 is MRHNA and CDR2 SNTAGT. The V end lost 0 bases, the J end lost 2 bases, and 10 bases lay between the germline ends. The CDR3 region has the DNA TGTGCCAGCAGTGACTCGAGGGGAGGCAACACTGAAGCTTTCTTT. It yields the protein CASSDSRGGNTEAFF.

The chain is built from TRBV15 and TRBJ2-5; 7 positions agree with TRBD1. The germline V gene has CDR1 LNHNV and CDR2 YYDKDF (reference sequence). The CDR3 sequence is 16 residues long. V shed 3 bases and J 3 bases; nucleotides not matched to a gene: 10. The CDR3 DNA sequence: TGTGCCACCAGCAGGCGGACAGGTTGGGGGAAAGAGACCCAGTACTTC. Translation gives CATSRRTGWGKETQYF.

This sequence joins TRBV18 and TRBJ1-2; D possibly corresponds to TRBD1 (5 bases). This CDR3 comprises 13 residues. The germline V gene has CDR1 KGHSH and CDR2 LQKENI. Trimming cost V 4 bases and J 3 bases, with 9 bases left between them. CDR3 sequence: CASSQGYDYGYTF. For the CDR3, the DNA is TGTGCCAGCTCACAGGGGTACGACTATGGCTACACCTTC.

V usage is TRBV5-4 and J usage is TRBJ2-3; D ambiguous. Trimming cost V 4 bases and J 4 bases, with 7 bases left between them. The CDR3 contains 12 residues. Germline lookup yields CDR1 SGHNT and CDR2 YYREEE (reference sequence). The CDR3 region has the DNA TGTGCCAGCAGCCCCCTAGCAGATACGCAGTATTTT. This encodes CASSPLADTQYF.

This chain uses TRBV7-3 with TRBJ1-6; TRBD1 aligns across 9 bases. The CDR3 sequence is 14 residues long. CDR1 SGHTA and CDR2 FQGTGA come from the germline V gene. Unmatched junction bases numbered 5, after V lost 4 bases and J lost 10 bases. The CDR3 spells CASSSSTGGSPLHF. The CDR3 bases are TGTGCCAGCAGCTCATCGACAGGGGGATCACCCCTCCACTTT.

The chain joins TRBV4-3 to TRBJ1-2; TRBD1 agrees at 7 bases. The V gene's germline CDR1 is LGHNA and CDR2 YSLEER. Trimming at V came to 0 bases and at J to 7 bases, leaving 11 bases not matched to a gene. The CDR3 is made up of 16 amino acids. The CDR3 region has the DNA TGCGCCAGCAGCCAAGAGGTCAACAGGGGCCCATCTGGCTACACCTTC. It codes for CASSQEVNRGPSGYTF.

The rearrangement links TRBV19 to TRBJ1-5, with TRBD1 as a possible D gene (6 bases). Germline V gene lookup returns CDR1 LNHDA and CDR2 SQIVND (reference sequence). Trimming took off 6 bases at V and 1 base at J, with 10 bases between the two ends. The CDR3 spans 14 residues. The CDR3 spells CASRQGQSNQPQHF. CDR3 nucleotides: TGTGCCAGTAGACAAGGACAGAGCAATCAGCCCCAGCATTTT.

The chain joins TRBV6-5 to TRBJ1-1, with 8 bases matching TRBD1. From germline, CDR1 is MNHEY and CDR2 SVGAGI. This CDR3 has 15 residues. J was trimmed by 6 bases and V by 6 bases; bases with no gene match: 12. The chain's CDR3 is CASSRTGPEVAEAFF. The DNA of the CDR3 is TGTGCCAGCAGCCGGACAGGGCCCGAAGTCGCTGAAGCTTTCTTT.

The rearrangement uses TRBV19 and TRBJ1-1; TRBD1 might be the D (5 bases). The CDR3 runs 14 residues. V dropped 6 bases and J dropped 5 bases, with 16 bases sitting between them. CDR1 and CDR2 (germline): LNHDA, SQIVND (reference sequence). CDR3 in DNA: TGTGCCAGTAGCCCAGGGCGGTCGGCGACTGAAGCTTTCTTT. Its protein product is CASSPGRSATEAFF.

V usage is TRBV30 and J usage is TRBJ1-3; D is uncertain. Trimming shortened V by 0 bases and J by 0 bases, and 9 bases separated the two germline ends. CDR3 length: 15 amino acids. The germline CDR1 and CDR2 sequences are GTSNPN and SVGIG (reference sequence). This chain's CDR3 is CAWSVQVLSGNTIYF. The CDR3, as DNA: TGTGCCTGGAGTGTTCAGGTGCTCTCTGGAAACACCATATATTTT.

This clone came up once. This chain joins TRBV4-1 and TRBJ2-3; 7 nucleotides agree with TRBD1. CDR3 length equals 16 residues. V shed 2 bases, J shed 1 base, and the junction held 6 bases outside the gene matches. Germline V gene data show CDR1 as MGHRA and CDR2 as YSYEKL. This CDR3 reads CASSQPTGFGTDTQYF. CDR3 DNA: TGCGCCAGCAGCCAACCGACAGGGTTCGGCACAGATACGCAGTATTTT.

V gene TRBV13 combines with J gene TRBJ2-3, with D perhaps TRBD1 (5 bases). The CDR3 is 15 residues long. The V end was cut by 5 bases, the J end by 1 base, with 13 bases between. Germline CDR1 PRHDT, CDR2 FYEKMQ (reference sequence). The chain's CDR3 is CASSPRDSRTDTQYF. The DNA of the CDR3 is TGTGCCAGCAGCCCGCGAGACAGCCGCACAGATACGCAGTATTTT. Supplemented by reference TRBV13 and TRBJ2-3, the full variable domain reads AAGVIQSPRHLIKEKRETATLKCYPIPRHDTVYWYQQGPGQDPQFLISFYEKMQSDKGSIPDRFSAQQFSDYHSELNMSSLELGDSALYFCASSPRDSRTDTQYFGPGTRLTVL.

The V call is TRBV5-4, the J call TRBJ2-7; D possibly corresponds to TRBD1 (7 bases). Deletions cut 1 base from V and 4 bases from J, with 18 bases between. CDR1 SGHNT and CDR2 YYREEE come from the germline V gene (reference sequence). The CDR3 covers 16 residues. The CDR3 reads CASSLPSATGRYEQYF. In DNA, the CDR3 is TGTGCCAGCAGCTTGCCGTCCGCGACAGGGAGGTACGAGCAGTACTTC.

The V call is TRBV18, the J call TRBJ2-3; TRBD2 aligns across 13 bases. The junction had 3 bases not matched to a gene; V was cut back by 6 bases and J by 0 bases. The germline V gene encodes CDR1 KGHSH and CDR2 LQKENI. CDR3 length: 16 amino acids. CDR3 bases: TGTGCCAGCTCGGGGACTAGCGGGATAAGCACAGATACGCAGTATTTT. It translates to CASSGTSGISTDTQYF.

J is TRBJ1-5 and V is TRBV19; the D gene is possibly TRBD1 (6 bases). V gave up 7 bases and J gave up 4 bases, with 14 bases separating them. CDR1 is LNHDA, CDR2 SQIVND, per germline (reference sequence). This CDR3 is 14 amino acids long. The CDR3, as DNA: TGTGCCAGTAACAACAGGGACCGGAATCAGCCCCAGCATTTT. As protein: CASNNRDRNQPQHF.

The CDR3 reads CASSLGGFPNTEAFF. The CDR3 nucleotides are TGTGCCAGCAGCCTGGGGGGGTTTCCGAACACTGAAGCTTTCTTT. The V call is TRBV7-2, the J call TRBJ1-1; D perhaps matches TRBD1 (5 bases). With 5 bases removed from V and 1 base from J, the gap between germline ends came to 14 bases. CDR3 length equals 15 residues. Per the germline V gene, CDR1 is SGHTA and CDR2 is FQGNSA.

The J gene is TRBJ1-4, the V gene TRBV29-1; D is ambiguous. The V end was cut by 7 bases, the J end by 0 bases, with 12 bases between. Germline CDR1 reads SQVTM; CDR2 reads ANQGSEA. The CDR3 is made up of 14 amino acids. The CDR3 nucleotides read TGCAGCGGGCGAAGAGGAACAACTAATGAAAAACTGTTTTTT. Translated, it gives CSGRRGTTNEKLFF.

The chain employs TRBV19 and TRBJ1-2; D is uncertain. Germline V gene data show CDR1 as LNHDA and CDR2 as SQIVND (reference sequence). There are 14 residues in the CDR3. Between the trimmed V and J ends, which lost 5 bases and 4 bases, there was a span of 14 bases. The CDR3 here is CASSGPPLSYGYTF. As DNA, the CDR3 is TGTGCCAGTAGTGGGCCACCCCTTTCCTATGGCTACACCTTC.

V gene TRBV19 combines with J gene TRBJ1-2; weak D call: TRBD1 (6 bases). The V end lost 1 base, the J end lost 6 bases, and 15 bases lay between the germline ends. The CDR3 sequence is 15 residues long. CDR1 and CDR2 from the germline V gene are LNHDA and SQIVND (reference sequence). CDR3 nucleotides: TGTGCCAGTAGTATAGCCACACAGGGATTTCATGGCTACACCTTC. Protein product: CASSIATQGFHGYTF. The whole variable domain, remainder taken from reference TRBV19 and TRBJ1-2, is DGGITQSPKYLFRKEGQNVTLSCEQNLNHDAMYWYRQDPGQGLRLIYYSQIVNDFQKGDIAEGYSVSREKKESFPLTVTSAQKNPTAFYLCASSIATQGFHGYTFGSGTRLTVV.

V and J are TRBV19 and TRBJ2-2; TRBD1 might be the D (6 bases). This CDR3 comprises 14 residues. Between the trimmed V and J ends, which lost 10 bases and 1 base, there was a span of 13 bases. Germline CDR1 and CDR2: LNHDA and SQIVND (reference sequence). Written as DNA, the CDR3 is TGTGCCATTAAAACAGGGATGAACACCGGGGAGCTGTTTTTT. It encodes CAIKTGMNTGELFF.

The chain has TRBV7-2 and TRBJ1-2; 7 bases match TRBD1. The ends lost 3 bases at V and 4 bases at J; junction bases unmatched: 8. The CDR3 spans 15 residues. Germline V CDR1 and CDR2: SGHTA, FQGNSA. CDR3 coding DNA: TGTGCCAGCAGCTTTTTGTCGGGGACAGTCTATGGCTACACCTTC. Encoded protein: CASSFLSGTVYGYTF.

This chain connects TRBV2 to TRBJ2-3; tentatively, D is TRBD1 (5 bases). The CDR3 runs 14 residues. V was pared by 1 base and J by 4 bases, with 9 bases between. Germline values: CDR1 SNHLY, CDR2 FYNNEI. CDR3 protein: CASSEGQGADTQYF. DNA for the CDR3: TGTGCCAGCAGTGAAGGCCAGGGCGCAGATACGCAGTATTTT.